These 6 T cell receptor beta chains share one sample of origin, sequenced in a study of T cell responses to AZD1222 COVID-19 vaccine (dated by TCRdb to 2020 to 2022). Libraries were made using the immunoSEQ multiplex PCR assay. The table was pulled from immuneACCESS by TCRdb, which kept in-frame rearrangements only. Such tables lose some clones; where checked, under half of the loss comes from unresolved V genes, and the rest has no known cause. The sample table shows about 200,000 clones, and around 92% are seen once. Of the sample, roughly 1.4% is held by the ten largest clones. The time point label here, explained by the study, means: baseline before first vaccination. Material: peripheral blood, obtained on day 0 of AZD1222 vaccination. Receptors originate from an adult in good health.

The chain employs TRBV6-1 and TRBJ1-2; D remains unclear. Germline CDR1 reads MNHNS; CDR2 reads SASEGT. V was shortened by 2 bases and J by 0 bases, with 13 bases between the two germline ends. This CDR3 region has 16 residues. CDR3 residues: CASSESRGSANYGYTF. CDR3 coding DNA: TGTGCCAGCAGTGAATCCCGGGGTTCAGCTAACTATGGCTACACCTTC.

V usage is TRBV30 and J usage is TRBJ2-7; D is unclear. The CDR3 totals 14 residues. Trimming removed 0 bases from V and 2 bases from J, with 11 bases in between. Germline CDR1 GTSNPN, CDR2 SVGIG (reference sequence). CDR3 nucleotide sequence: TGTGCCTGGAGTGTACGGCTCCGAGCCTACGAGCAGTACTTC. It codes for CAWSVRLRAYEQYF. Full variable domain (remainder filled in from reference TRBV30 and TRBJ2-7): SQTIHQWPATLVQPVGSPLSLECTVEGTSNPNLYWYRQAAGRGLQLLFYSVGIGQISSEVPQNLSASRPQDRQFILSSKKLLLSDSGFYLCAWSVRLRAYEQYFGPGTRLTVT.

This chain links TRBV18 with TRBJ1-6, with 8 bases identical to TRBD1. This CDR3 spans 17 amino acids. The V and J ends lost 1 base and 6 bases, in that order; junction bases with no gene match: 8. Germline loops: CDR1 KGHSH, CDR2 LQKENI. The CDR3 loop is CASSPRAGGTGNSPLHF. CDR3 sequence (DNA): TGTGCCAGCTCACCACGAGCGGGAGGGACAGGTAATTCACCCCTCCACTTT.

The chain couples TRBV2 to TRBJ2-3; no firm D call. CDR1 and CDR2 from the germline V gene are SNHLY and FYNNEI. The CDR3 is 13 residues long. V was pared by 4 bases and J by 9 bases, with 14 bases between. The CDR3 reads CASSGDRGRTQYF. CDR3 sequence (DNA): TGTGCCAGCAGTGGAGACCGCGGTAGAACGCAGTATTTT.

This clone is a singleton in its sample. The chain employs TRBV9 and TRBJ1-1, with D possibly matching TRBD1 (5 bases). Deletions cut 0 bases from V and 5 bases from J, with 8 bases between. Germline V CDR1 and CDR2: SGDLS, YYNGEE. The CDR3 has 13 amino acids. The CDR3 region has the DNA TGTGCCAGCAGCGTAGGCGGGGCGACTGAAGCTTTCTTT. It specifies CASSVGGATEAFF.

The V and J genes are TRBV5-6 and TRBJ1-1; 10 nucleotides match TRBD1. Germline lookup yields CDR1 SGHDT and CDR2 YYEEEE. CDR3 length equals 14 residues. Losses at the gene ends were 2 bases for V and 4 bases for J; bases not matched to a gene: 2. CDR3 residues: CASSFRDRGTEAFF. The CDR3 bases are TGTGCCAGCAGCTTCCGGGACAGGGGCACTGAAGCTTTCTTT.